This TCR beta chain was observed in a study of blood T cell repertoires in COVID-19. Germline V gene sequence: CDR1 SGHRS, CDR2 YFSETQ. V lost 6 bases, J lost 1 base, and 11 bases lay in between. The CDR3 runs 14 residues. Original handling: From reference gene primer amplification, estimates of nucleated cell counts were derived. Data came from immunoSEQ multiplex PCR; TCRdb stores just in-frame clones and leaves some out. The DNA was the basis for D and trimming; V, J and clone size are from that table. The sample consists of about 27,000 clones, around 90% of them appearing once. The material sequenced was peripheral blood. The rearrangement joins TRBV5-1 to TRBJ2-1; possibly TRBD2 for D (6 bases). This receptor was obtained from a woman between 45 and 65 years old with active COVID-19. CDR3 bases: TGCGCCAGCACCCCGGGAGTATCCTACAATGAGCAGTTCTTC. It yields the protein CASTPGVSYNEQFF.